These T cell receptor beta chains were read from a single sample in a study of T-cell reconstitution after alpha-beta-depleted transplantation in children. TCRdb used MiXCR to reprocess the PCR reads, holding one entry per CDR3 protein. The sample includes about half a million distinct CDR3 sequences, 9.5% to 15% of them seen just once. Specimen: PBMCs from the stem cell graft donor, collected from the stem cell graft. These receptor sequences come from a human donor who donated a stem cell graft to a child with combined immunodeficiency. Both conserved end residues are trimmed from each CDR3. The order of the fields is clone size, V gene, J gene, CDR3 protein. Not every row has a clone size; where given, it reads once, few, many or a size class.

>many|TRBV28|TRBJ2-4
ASSLGPGLARNIQY
>.|TRBV7-8|TRBJ1-5
ASSHGWGDNQPQH
>many|TRBV20-1|TRBJ2-5
SAREGLAGESETQY
>many|TRBV29-1|TRBJ2-5
SVVSSRETQY
>.|TRBV6-2/TRBV6-3|TRBJ1-5
ASSSYSSGWQPQH
>.|TRBV10-3|TRBJ1-2
AIPGVDYGYT
>many|TRBV3-1|TRBJ1-1
ASSQVVYTEAF
>many|TRBV7-9|TRBJ1-2
ASSLVPGVYGYT
>.|TRBV3-1|TRBJ2-5
ASSQLAIQETQY
>.|TRBV9|TRBJ2-1
ASSPLDPTGTRIDNEQF
>.|TRBV12-3/TRBV12-4|TRBJ2-2
ATSRTAGAGELF
>few|TRBV7-9|TRBJ2-7
ASSLPDSYEQY
>.|TRBV6-2/TRBV6-3|TRBJ2-1
ASSYSPLRGGYNEQF
>many|TRBV5-5|TRBJ2-7
ASSLGRTVSYEQY
>.|TRBV7-8|TRBJ2-7
ASSSYRVDRGNEQY
>.|TRBV12-2|TRBJ1-5
ASSLSPSDYNQPQH
>.|TRBV11-3|TRBJ1-1
ASSLEGWTEAF
>.|TRBV9|TRBJ2-3
ASSSHRGLVDTQY
>many|TRBV20-1|TRBJ2-7
SAAASGAYEQY
>few|TRBV7-2|TRBJ2-7
ASSFPGQGAYEQY
>.|TRBV4-1|TRBJ2-1
ASSQEETDNEQF
>.|TRBV2|TRBJ2-7
ASYAGHEQY
>.|TRBV6-2/TRBV6-3|TRBJ2-7
ASTFSGTTYEQY
>.|TRBV25-1|TRBJ2-7
ASSESPGFNEQY
>many|TRBV4-3|TRBJ2-1
ASSQGVAVYNEQF
>many|TRBV20-1|TRBJ1-3
SARAQGTGNTIY
>.|TRBV20-1|TRBJ2-7
SAQGGGENYEQY
>few|TRBV6-5|TRBJ1-4
ASSYVQATNEKLF
>.|TRBV7-7|TRBJ1-4
ASSPDRGSNEKLF
>.|TRBV7-9|TRBJ2-5
ASSSSRLGRAETQY
>few|TRBV7-2|TRBJ2-7
ASSFESSGSSYEQY
>.|TRBV6-5|TRBJ2-3
ASSYSGLGVTDTQY
>.|TRBV4-1|TRBJ2-7
ASSQVLQPGEQY
>.|TRBV20-1|TRBJ2-1
SASKPTGLLYNEQF
>.|TRBV10-3|TRBJ1-6
AISELGNSPLH
>many|TRBV6-1|TRBJ1-5
ASSELISEQPQH
>many|TRBV9|TRBJ2-7
ASSVASGVGYEQY
>.|TRBV13|TRBJ2-3
ASSLGKERKSYTDTQY
>few|TRBV28|TRBJ1-3
ASSLWVGASGNTIY
>.|TRBV7-3|TRBJ2-1
ASSLTWREGPHEQF
>many|TRBV7-3|TRBJ2-2
ASSLTGSDTGELF
>many|TRBV12-3/TRBV12-4|TRBJ2-2
ASSPGGLNTGELF